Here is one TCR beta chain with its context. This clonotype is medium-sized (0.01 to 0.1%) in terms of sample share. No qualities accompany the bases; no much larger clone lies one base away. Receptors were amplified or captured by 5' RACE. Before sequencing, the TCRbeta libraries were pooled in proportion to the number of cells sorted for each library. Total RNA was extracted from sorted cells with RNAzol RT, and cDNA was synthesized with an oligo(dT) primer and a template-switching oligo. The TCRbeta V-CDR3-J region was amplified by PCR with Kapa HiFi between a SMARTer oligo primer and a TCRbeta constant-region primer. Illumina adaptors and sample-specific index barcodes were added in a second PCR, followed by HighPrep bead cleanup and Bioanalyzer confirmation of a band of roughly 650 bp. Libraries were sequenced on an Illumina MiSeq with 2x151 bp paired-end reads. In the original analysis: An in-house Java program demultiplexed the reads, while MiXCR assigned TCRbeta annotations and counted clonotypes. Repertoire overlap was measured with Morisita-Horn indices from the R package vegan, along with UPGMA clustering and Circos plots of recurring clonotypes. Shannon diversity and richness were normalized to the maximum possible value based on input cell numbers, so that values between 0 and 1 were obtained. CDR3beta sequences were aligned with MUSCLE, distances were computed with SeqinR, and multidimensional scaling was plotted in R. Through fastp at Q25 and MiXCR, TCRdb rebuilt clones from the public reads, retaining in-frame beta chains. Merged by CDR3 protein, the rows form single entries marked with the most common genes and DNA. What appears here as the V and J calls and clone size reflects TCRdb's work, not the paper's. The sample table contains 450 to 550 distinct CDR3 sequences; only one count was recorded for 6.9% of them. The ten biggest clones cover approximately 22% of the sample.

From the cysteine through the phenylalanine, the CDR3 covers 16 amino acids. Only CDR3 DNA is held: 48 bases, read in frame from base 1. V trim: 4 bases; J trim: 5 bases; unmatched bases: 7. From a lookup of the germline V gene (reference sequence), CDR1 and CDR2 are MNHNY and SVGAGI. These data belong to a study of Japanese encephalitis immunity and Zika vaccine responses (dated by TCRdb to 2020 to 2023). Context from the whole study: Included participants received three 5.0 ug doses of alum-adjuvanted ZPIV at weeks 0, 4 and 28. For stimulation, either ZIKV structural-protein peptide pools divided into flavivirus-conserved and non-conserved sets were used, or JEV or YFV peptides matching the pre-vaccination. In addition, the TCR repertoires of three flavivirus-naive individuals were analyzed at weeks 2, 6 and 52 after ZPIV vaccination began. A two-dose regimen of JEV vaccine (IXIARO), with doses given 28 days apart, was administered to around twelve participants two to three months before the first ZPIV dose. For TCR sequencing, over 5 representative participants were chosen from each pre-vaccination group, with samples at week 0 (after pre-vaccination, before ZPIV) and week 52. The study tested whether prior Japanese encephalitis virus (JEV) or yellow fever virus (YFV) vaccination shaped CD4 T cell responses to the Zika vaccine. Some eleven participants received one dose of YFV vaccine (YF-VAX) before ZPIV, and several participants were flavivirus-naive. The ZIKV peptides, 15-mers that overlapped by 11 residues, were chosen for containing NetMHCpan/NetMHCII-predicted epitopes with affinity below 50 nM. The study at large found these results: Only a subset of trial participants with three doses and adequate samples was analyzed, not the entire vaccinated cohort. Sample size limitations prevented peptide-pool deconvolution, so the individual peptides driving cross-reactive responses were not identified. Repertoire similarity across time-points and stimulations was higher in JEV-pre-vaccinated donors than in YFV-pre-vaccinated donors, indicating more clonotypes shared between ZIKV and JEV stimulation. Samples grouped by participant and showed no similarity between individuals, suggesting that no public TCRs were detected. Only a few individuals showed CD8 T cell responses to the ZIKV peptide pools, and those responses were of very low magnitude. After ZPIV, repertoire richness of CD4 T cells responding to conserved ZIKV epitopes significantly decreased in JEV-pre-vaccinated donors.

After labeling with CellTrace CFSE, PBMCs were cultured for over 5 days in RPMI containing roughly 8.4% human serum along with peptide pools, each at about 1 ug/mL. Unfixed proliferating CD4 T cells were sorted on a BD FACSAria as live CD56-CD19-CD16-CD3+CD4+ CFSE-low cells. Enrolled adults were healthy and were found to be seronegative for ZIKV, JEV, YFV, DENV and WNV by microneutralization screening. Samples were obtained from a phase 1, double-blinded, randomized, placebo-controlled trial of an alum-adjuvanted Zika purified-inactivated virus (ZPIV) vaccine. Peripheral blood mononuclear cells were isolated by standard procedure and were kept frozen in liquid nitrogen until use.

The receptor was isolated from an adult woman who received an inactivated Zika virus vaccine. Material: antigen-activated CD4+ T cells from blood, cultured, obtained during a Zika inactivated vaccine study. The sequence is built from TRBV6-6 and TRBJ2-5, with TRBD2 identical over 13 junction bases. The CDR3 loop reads CASSSPGLAGEETQYF. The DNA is TGTGCCAGCAGTTCCCCCGGACTAGCGGGAGAGGAGACCCAGTACTTC.